The clone carrying this TCR beta chain was seen a few times. Its antigen is still unknown. These data originate in a study of somatic mutations in cytotoxic T cells in rheumatoid arthritis. Overall study context: Certain T-cell populations stained with V beta antibodies were FACS-sorted to nearly 100% purity, and V beta1+ cells were TCRB-sequenced. Study-level points and caveats: The largest CD8+ clone made up over 20% of CD8+ cells in about an eighth of the 65 patients.

Blood donors, with a median age of 56 years (range roughly 20-80) and roughly 60% female, made up the healthy control group. Isolation of CD4+ and CD8+ cells used positive magnetic bead selection, with purity checked by flow cytometry. Germline V gives CDR1 LNHDA, CDR2 SQIVND (reference sequence). The V segment lost 3 bases and the J segment 4 bases; nucleotides outside the gene matches: 8. The CDR3 contains 15 residues. Profiled with immunoSEQ multiplex PCR; TCRdb holds only in-frame clones, not every one. The data hold roughly 20,000 clones, with 86% observed a single time. This rearrangement joins TRBV19 to TRBJ1-2; 7 bases are a match to TRBD1. The clonotype comes from a man aged 35-49 years in good health. Sequencing was performed on CD8+ T cells sorted from blood. The CDR3 region is CASSIPTGTGYGYTF. Here the CDR3 DNA reads TGTGCCAGTAGTATCCCGACAGGGACGGGCTATGGCTACACCTTC.